This T cell receptor (beta chain) was sequenced during a study of CD8+CD57+ T cells in acquired aplastic anemia. Whole-study findings and limits: Patients and controls had CD8+ Simpson's diversity values that were not significantly distinct. Found in both controls and patients were 25 to 35 CD8+ CDR3 sequences.

CD8+CD57+ cell expansion had been shown by flow cytometry in patients chosen for sequencing. Every patient was diagnosed with severe acquired aplastic anemia. To note about this clonotype: Its target is unknown.

Template material for TCR beta VDJ and CDR3 profiling consisted of genomic DNA. One entry per CDR3 protein, called by TCRdb with MiXCR from the reads. The sample has 270,000 or so distinct CDR3 sequences, approximately 79% seen once. This CDR3 is built from 19 residues. Germline loops: CDR1 SGHAT, CDR2 FQNNGV. Trimming removed 3 bases at V and 4 bases at J, with 27 bases between. The sequence came from a human donor with aplastic anemia. J is TRBJ1-1 and V is TRBV11-2, with D tentatively TRBD1 (5 bases). The specimen was sorted CD4+, CD8+, or CD8+CD57+ T cells (not recorded which) from PBMCs. The CDR3 here is CASSFQRSGGSDEGTEAFF. CDR3 in DNA: TGTGCCAGCAGCTTTCAAAGAAGCGGGGGGAGCGATGAGGGCACTGAAGCTTTCTTT.